These 9 T cell receptor beta chains came from one sample sequenced in a study of OX40 agonist ivuxolimab in advanced cancers. Assay used: immunoSEQ multiplex PCR; TCRdb lists only in-frame clones, some missing. The table lists some 90,000 clones, roughly 87% of them singletons. The sequences come from CD4+ or CD8+ T cells sorted from blood, collected in a trial of the OX40 agonist ivuxolimab. The receptors were sampled from an adult with an advanced solid tumor such as melanoma, head and neck, liver or kidney cancer.

This chain joins TRBV4-3 and TRBJ1-2; maybe TRBD1 (6 bases). This CDR3 has 16 amino acids. The V and J ends lost 0 bases and 4 bases respectively, with 15 bases between them. The germline V gene encodes CDR1 LGHNA and CDR2 YSLEER. CDR3 nucleotides: TGCGCCAGCAGCCAAGATCCGCTTACAGGGATCTATGGCTACACCTTC. This encodes CASSQDPLTGIYGYTF.

CDR3 DNA sequence: TGTGCCAGCCGGTTCGAGCGGGGGGTAGGGGATACGCAGTATTTT. Encoded protein: CASRFERGVGDTQYF. This chain links TRBV6-6 with TRBJ2-3, with 9 positions matching TRBD2. This CDR3 comprises 15 residues. The V and J ends lost 8 bases and 6 bases, in that order; junction bases with no gene match: 12. Germline V lookup: CDR1 MNHNY, CDR2 SVGAGI (reference sequence).

The V gene is TRBV29-1, the J gene TRBJ1-2; the match to TRBD1 covers 9 bases. This CDR3 is 15 amino acids long. Losses at the gene ends were 5 bases for V and 6 bases for J; bases not matched to a gene: 13. The germline V gene encodes CDR1 SQVTM and CDR2 ANQGSEA. The CDR3 bases are TGCAGCGTTCAGAGAGGGTCGGGACAGGGCAATGGCTACACCTTC. This gives the protein CSVQRGSGQGNGYTF.

V and J are TRBV4-2 and TRBJ1-6; D might be TRBD1 (6 bases). V lost 0 bases and J lost 8, with 14 bases in between. The CDR3 has 16 residues. Germline-derived CDR1 and CDR2 are LGHNA and YNFKEQ. CDR3: CASSQEGGLMDSPLHF. In DNA form, the CDR3 reads TGTGCCAGCAGCCAAGAGGGGGGCCTCATGGATTCACCCCTCCACTTT.

The count of this clone is one. The CDR3 DNA reads as TGCGCCAGCAGCCAAGGGGCCCCCGGGACAGGGGGCTTTGGGGCCAACGTCCTGACTTTC. This translates into CASSQGAPGTGGFGANVLTF. This sequence joins TRBV4-1 and TRBJ2-6; 12 nucleotides line up with TRBD1. Germline V CDR1 and CDR2: MGHRA, YSYEKL. The CDR3 is 20 residues long. Losses at the gene ends were 1 base for V and 3 bases for J; bases not matched to a gene: 10.

This chain connects TRBV19 to TRBJ2-3; possibly TRBD1 for D (7 bases). Germline values: CDR1 LNHDA, CDR2 SQIVND (reference sequence). The germline V and J ends were trimmed by 6 bases and 8 bases, with 21 bases remaining between them. The CDR3 consists of 15 residues. This chain's CDR3 is CASSRRVGGQTTQYF. CDR3 DNA: TGTGCCAGTAGCCGCCGGGTGGGGGGACAGACTACGCAGTATTTT.

The chain employs TRBV7-9 and TRBJ2-1; 11 bases agree with TRBD2. Germline V CDR1 and CDR2: SEHNR, FQNEAQ (reference sequence). The CDR3 is 19 amino acids. V gave up 0 bases and J gave up 4 bases; unmatched junction bases: 11. CDR3 region: CASSLARTSGLAAYNEQFF. For the CDR3, the DNA is TGTGCCAGCAGCTTAGCGCGGACTAGCGGGCTAGCGGCGTACAATGAGCAGTTCTTC.

The chain links TRBV2 to TRBJ2-1, with D unclear. The CDR3 covers 13 residues. The V gene lost 3 bases and the J gene lost 2 bases, with 5 bases spanning the gap. Germline V lookup: CDR1 SNHLY, CDR2 FYNNEI. CDR3 sequence (DNA): TGTGCCAGCAGTGACCTAGCCTACAATGAGCAGTTCTTC. The encoded protein is CASSDLAYNEQFF.

The chain employs TRBV18 and TRBJ1-5; D might be TRBD1 (5 bases). The CDR3 consists of 16 residues. Germline values: CDR1 KGHSH, CDR2 LQKENI. V lost 2 bases and J 5 bases, leaving 16 bases between the germline ends. Here the CDR3 reads CASSPGREEVYQPQHF. The CDR3 coding sequence is TGTGCCAGCTCACCAGGCAGGGAGGAGGTCTATCAGCCCCAGCATTTT.